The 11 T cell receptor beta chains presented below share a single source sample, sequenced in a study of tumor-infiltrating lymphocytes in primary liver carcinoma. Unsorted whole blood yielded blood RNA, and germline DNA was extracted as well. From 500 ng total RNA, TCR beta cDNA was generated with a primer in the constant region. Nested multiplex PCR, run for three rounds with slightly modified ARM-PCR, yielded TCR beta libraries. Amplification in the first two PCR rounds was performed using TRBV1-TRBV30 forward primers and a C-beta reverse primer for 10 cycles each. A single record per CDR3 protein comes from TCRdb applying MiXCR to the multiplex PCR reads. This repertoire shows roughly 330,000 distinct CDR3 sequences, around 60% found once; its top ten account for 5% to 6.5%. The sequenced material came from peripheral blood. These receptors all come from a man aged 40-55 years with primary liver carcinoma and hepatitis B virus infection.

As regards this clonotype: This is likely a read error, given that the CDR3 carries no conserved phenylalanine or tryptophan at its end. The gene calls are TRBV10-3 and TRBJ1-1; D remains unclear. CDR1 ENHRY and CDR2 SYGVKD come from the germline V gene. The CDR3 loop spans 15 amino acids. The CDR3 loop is CAVSESTAGWTEAFL. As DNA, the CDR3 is TGTGCCGTCAGTGAGTCCACAGCGGGTTGGACTGAAGCTTTCCTT.

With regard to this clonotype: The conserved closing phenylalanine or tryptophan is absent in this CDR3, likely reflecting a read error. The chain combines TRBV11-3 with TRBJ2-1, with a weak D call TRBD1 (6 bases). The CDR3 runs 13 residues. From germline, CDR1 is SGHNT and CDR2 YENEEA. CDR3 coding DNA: TGTGCCAGCATCTTAGGACAGCACAATGAGCAGTTCTTA. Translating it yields CASILGQHNEQFL.

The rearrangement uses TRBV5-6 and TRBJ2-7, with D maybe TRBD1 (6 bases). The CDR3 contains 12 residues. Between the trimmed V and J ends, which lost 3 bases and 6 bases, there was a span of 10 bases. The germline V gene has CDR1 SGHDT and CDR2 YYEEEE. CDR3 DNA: TGTGCCAGCAGCTCTACAGGGCTCGAGCAGTACTTC. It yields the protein CASSSTGLEQYF.

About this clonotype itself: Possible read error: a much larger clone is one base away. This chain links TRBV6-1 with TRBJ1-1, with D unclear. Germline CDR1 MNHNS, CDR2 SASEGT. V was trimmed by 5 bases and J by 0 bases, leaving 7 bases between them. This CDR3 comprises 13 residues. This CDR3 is CASSKGMNTEAFF. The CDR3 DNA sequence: TGTGCCAGCAGTAAAGGAATGAACACTGAAGCTTTCTTT.

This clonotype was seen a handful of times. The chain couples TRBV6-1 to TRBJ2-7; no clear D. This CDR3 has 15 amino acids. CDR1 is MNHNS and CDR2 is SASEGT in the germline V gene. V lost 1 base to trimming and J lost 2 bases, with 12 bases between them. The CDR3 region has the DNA TGTGCCAGCAGTGAAGGGCAGGCGGAGACCTACGAGCAGTACTTC. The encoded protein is CASSEGQAETYEQYF.

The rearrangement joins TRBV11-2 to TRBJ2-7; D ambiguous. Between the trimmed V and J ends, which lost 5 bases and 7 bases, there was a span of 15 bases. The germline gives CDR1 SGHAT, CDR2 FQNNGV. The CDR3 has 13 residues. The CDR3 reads CASSPNSGREQYF. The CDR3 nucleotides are TGTGCCAGCAGCCCGAACAGTGGAAGGGAGCAGTACTTC.

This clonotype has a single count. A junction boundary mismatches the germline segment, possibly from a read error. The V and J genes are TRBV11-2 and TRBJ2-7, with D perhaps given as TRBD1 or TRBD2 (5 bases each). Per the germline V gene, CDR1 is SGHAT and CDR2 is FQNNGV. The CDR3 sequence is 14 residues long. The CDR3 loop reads CANSFDGASHEQYF. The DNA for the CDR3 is TGTGCCAACAGCTTTGACGGGGCTTCCCACGAGCAGTACTTC.

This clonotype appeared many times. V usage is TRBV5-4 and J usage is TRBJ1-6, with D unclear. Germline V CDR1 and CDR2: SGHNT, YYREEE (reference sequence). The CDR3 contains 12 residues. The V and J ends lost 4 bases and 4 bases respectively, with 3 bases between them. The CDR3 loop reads CASSEYNSPLHF. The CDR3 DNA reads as TGTGCCAGCAGCGAGTATAATTCACCCCTCCACTTT.

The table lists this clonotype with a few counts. CDR3 bases: TGTGCCAGCAGTACGCCGGACACCGGAGTACTAGCGGAATACAATGAGCAGTTCTTC. As protein: CASSTPDTGVLAEYNEQFF. The V gene is TRBV28, the J gene TRBJ2-1, with 8 positions matching TRBD2. The CDR3 runs 19 residues. Germline CDR1 reads MDHEN; CDR2 reads SYDVKM. Germline trimming cut 5 bases from V and 4 bases from J; bases unmatched to any gene: 19.

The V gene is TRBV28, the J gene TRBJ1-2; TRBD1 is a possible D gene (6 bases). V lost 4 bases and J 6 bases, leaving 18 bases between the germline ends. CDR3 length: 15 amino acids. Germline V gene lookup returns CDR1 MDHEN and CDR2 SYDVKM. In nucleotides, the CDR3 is TGTGCCAGCAGTTCCGGGACAACGCAGGTGAATGGCTACACCTTC. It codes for CASSSGTTQVNGYTF.

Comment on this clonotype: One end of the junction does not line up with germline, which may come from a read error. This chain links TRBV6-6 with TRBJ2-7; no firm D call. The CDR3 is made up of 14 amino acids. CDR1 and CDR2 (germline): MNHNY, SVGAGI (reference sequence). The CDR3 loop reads CASTKAADFYDQYF. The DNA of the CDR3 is TGTGCCAGCACCAAAGCCGCAGACTTCTACGACCAGTACTTC.